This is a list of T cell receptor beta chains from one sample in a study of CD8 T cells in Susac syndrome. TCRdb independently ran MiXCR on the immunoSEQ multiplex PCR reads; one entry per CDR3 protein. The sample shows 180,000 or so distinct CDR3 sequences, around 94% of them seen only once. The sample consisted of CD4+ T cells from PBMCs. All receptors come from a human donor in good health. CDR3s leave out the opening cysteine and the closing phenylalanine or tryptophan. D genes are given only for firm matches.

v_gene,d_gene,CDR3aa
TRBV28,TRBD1,ASSLPGGYGYT
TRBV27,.,ASSLEGEAYEQY
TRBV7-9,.,ASSLGGARTEAF
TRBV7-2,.,ASSSRGLHSTDTQY
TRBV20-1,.,SARTVSYEQY
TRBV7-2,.,ASSSMTANYGYT
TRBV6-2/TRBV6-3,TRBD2,ASSDGTSGGNEQF
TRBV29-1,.,SVGGGSNQPQH
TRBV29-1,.,SGVRGMNTEAF
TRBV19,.,ASSRTGTKETQY
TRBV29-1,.,SVGTGLTDTQY
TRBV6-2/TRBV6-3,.,ASSKDRLYNSPLH
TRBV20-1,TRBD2,SAEGLAGTDTQY
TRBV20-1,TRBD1,SARGTGGSSPLH
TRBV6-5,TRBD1,ASGDRELVEKLF
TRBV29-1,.,SVERNAMNTEAF
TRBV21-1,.,ASSPQEGEYCGYEQY
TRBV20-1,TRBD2,SARAGSGDYEQY
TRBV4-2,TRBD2,ASSQGAGGGNEQF
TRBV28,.,ASSRDIGAGYEQY
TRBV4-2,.,ASSQAGGGGGQPQH
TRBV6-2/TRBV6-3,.,ATFGSYEQY
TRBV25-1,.,ASSQWGSSYEQY
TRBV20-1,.,SARDRVSNQPQH
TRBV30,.,ASRQGDEKLF
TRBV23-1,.,ASRNMGAF
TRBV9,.,ASSGGWAGELF
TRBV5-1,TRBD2,ASSRGLAGDTQY
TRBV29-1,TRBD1,SGSTGATDTQY
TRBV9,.,ASSVGMGVNNEQF
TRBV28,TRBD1,ASRGTGHNSPLH
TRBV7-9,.,ASSSGGGTEAF
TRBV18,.,ASSPTGYEQY
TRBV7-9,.,ASSRDSSEQF
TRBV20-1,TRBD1,SAQTGRENGYT
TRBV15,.,ATSGGLSNYGYT
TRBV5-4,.,ASSLGSGLRTDTQY
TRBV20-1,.,SAAPGHLYNSPLH